This is a list of T cell receptor beta chains from one sample in a study of blood T cell repertoires in COVID-19. Sequencing was performed with immunoSEQ multiplex PCR; in TCRdb, only in-frame clones are kept and a portion is missing. The sample contains 250,000 or so clones, approximately 88% of which appear only once. Sequenced: peripheral blood. The source is a woman in her thirties with COVID-19, enrolled during active disease. CDR3s include the opening cysteine and the closing phenylalanine or tryptophan. The order of the fields is clone size, J gene, V gene, CDR3 protein. Clone size is given for some rows only: seen once, a few or many times, or a class if the clone is expanded.

>.|TRBJ2-1|TRBV6-5
CASSSQGSAREQFF
>.|TRBJ2-1|TRBV11-2
CASSSSGGAINEQFF
>.|TRBJ1-3|TRBV6-2/TRBV6-3
CASRYRDGRGNTIYF
>.|TRBJ2-5|TRBV5-5
CASSHPGAQYF
>.|TRBJ2-1|TRBV19
CASSNKGSGQEVFF
>.|TRBJ1-6|TRBV2
CASSYPRGVHSPLHF
>.|TRBJ1-1|TRBV28
CASSLLGTSRGGAFF
>.|TRBJ1-2|TRBV2
CASRTGGEKLRYTF
>.|TRBJ1-4|TRBV5-4
CASSRDRAATNEKLFF
>once|TRBJ2-3|TRBV5-1
CASHRGGTDTQYF
>.|TRBJ1-1|TRBV27
CASSPLRQRDTEAFF
>.|TRBJ2-3|TRBV7-9
CASTTRSTDTQYF
>.|TRBJ2-1|TRBV11-2
CASSFGVDNEQFF
>.|TRBJ1-2|TRBV4-2
CASSREDRTSYGYTF
>.|TRBJ1-2|TRBV7-2
CASSLGGGAVGYTF
>.|TRBJ2-1|TRBV4-3
CASSQGTGAKNEQFF
>.|TRBJ2-1|TRBV5-1
CASSLAVPSGTPSEQFF
>.|TRBJ2-7|TRBV5-4
CASSRDRGNEQYF
>.|TRBJ1-6|TRBV28
CASSPPHSFNSPLHF
>.|TRBJ2-5|TRBV3-1/TRBV3-2
CASSQTDARAGYF
>.|TRBJ1-1|TRBV6-6
CASSQPPEDTEAFF
>.|TRBJ1-2|TRBV27
CASSPGQLNNYGYTF
>.|TRBJ2-6|TRBV4-2
CASSQSDSSGANVLTF
>few|TRBJ1-6|TRBV9
CASSGDGANSPLHF
>.|TRBJ2-5|TRBV10-2
CASTPSGGPPQETQYF
>once|TRBJ1-2|TRBV11-3
CASSPPGTGSFYGYTF
>once|TRBJ2-5|TRBV2
CASSEMGLAPETQYF
>.|TRBJ2-3|TRBV10-2
CASSERTDTDTQYF
>.|TRBJ1-4|TRBV29-1
CSVDRGGKLFF
>.|TRBJ2-5|TRBV7-9
CASSWTSGFQETQYF
>once|TRBJ2-1|TRBV24-1
CATRGASYNEQFF
>.|TRBJ2-3|TRBV6-5
CASSRTSGDPDTQYF
>.|TRBJ2-5|TRBV11-3
CASRNRDSQETQYF
>.|TRBJ1-2|TRBV28
CASSSRPGQGATVYGYTF
>.|TRBJ2-2|TRBV10-1
CASRGGGQGSSNTGELFF